This T cell receptor (beta chain) was recorded in a study of T and B cells in COVID-19 patients. Study-wide background: Comorbidities linked to unfavorable COVID-19 outcome were present in nine tenths of the roughly 20 active-infection patients.

Multiplex PCR with BIOMED2 TRB-A/B primer pools amplified TRB rearrangements. TCRdb used MiXCR to reprocess the multiplex PCR reads, holding one entry per CDR3 protein. The sample has thousands of distinct CDR3 sequences, approximately 25% seen once. TRB was amplified from about 240-490 ng of blood genomic DNA. Study-level points and caveats: Clonality of TRB repertoires was high in active COVID-19; recovery brought above-healthy diversity and richness. There were around 2,300 TCR clusters exclusive to the recovered cohort, a few dozen with low generation probability. In COVID-19 patients, T cell receptor beta variable and joining gene use was reportedly strongly skewed.

Notes on this clonotype: Antigen: not known.

The CDR3 consists of 13 residues. V was cut by 6 bases and J by 1 base, with 10 bases left in between. The germline V gene encodes CDR1 DFQATT and CDR2 SNEGSKA (reference sequence). What was sequenced was blood. The chain combines TRBV20-1 with TRBJ1-5; D gene ambiguous. The source is a human donor with active COVID-19. The CDR3 DNA is TGCAGTGCCGTACGGGGAAGCAATCAGCCCCAGCATTTT. This encodes CSAVRGSNQPQHF.